The T cell receptor (beta chain) under discussion was sequenced for a study of shared clonotypes between healthy human individuals. The germline gives CDR1 SGHTS, CDR2 YDEGEE. Trimming cost V 4 bases and J 0 bases; bases outside gene matches: 10. This CDR3 has 17 amino acids. Terminally differentiated effector memory CD45RA+ cells were left out of the naive CD8 fraction, which was CD45RO-negative and positively selected for CCR7. The table came from immunoSEQ multiplex PCR; TCRdb's copy has only in-frame clones and leaves some out. The sample shows hundreds of thousands of clones, roughly 96% of them seen only once.

The sequence derives from a woman in her twenties or thirties in good health. Sequenced input: naive CD8+ T cells sorted from blood. The chain links TRBV5-8 to TRBJ1-5, with TRBD1 matching 7 bases. The CDR3 nucleotides read TGTGCCAGCAGCCATACCCCGGGACAGTATAGCAATCAGCCCCAGCATTTT. This gives the protein CASSHTPGQYSNQPQHF.